This T cell receptor (beta chain) was recovered during a study of cytomegalovirus exposure and HLA in healthy donors. With 60 Vbeta and 13 Jbeta primers, the PCR was carried out. Clones were sequenced by immunoSEQ multiplex PCR, and TCRdb holds only the in-frame ones, with some missing. The data show about 130,000 clones, with roughly 79% seen just once and 2.7% held by the top ten. CDR1 and CDR2 from the germline V gene are GTSNPN and SVGIG (reference sequence). V was clipped by 4 bases and J by 3 bases; unmatched bases: 5. This CDR3 is built from 13 residues. For this clone: Antigen: not known.

Study-level points and caveats: TRBV6-2, TRBV6-3 and some other V segments were unresolvable in 87-base-pair reads. Later work showed greater clonal expansion in HLA-associated TCR beta chains than in equally common others. The study designated about 180 TCR beta chains cytomegalovirus-associated. TCR beta V- and J-gene trimming, according to a later analysis, was linked to a missense DCLRE1C variant.

Input material: PBMCs. This TCR was sampled from a boy under 10 years old in good health and CMV-seronegative. The gene calls are TRBV30 and TRBJ1-2; 7 bases are shared with TRBD1. CDR3 bases: TGTGCCTGGAAGGGCAGGGGGGACTATGGCTACACCTTC. Protein sequence: CAWKGRGDYGYTF.